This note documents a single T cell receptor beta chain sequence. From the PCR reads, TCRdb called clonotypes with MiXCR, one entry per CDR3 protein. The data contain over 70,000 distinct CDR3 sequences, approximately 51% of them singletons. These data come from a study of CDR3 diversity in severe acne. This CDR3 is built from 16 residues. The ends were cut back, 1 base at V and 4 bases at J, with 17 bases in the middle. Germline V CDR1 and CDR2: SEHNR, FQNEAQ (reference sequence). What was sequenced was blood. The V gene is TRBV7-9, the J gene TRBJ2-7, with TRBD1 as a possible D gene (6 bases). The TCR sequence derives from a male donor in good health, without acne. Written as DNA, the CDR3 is TGTGCCAGCAGCTTAGGGACAGCCCCTGCGATTTACGAGCAGTACTTC. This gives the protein CASSLGTAPAIYEQYF.